Below, 29 T cell receptor beta chains from the same sample are listed, as sequenced in a study of response to subunit inactivated influenza vaccine. One entry per CDR3 protein results from TCRdb running MiXCR on the RT-PCR reads. There are 500,000 to 750,000 distinct CDR3 sequences in the sample; approximately 14% occur only once, and around 10% lies in the top ten. The sequencing used PBMCs from blood, collected 12 days after vaccination. These receptor sequences come from a man aged 50-59 years who received an inactivated influenza vaccine.

The chain employs TRBV7-9 and TRBJ2-1, with D unclear. CDR3 length: 16 amino acids. Germline assignment: CDR1 SEHNR and CDR2 FQNEAQ (reference sequence). The V end lost 3 bases, the J end lost 1 base, and 13 bases lay between the germline ends. The DNA for the CDR3 is TGTGCCAGCAGCTTGTTGAAGCTCGCTTCCTACAATGAGCAGTTCTTC. Translating it yields CASSLLKLASYNEQFF.

The genes are TRBV28 and TRBJ1-2, with a weak D call TRBD1 (6 bases). Germline loops: CDR1 MDHEN, CDR2 SYDVKM. The V and J ends lost 4 bases and 4 bases respectively, with 13 bases between them. The CDR3 is 14 residues long. DNA of the CDR3: TGTGCCAGCAGTTGGCCACAGGGTGTCTATGGCTACACCTTC. Translating gives CASSWPQGVYGYTF.

V usage is TRBV7-2 and J usage is TRBJ1-2; D may be TRBD1 (5 bases). The CDR3 contains 15 residues. V lost 5 bases to trimming and J lost 4 bases, with 17 bases between them. The germline CDR1 and CDR2 sequences are SGHTA and FQGNSA. DNA for the CDR3: TGTGCCAGCAGCACAATCCCGGGACCGAGCTATGGCTACACCTTC. Protein: CASSTIPGPSYGYTF.

The V and J genes are TRBV5-5 and TRBJ1-4; D remains unclear. With 0 bases removed from V and 11 bases from J, the gap between germline ends came to 14 bases. CDR1 SGHKS and CDR2 YYEKEE come from the germline V gene (reference sequence). CDR3 length: 14 amino acids. The CDR3 loop is CASSLEGPLEKLFF. The CDR3 bases are TGTGCCAGCAGCTTGGAAGGCCCCTTGGAGAAACTGTTTTTT.

This clonotype was counted at least ten times. The chain recombines TRBV5-1 with TRBJ1-1; D is possibly TRBD1 (6 bases). CDR1 SGHRS and CDR2 YFSETQ come from the germline V gene. This CDR3 is built from 15 residues. V lost 0 bases and J lost 11, with 20 bases in between. The CDR3 protein is CASSLEGGGPLKAFF. DNA for the CDR3: TGCGCCAGCAGCTTGGAAGGGGGAGGGCCCTTAAAGGCTTTCTTT.

The chain uses TRBV4-3 and TRBJ2-3; possibly TRBD1 or TRBD2 for D (6 bases each). There are 17 residues in the CDR3. Per germline, CDR1 LGHNA and CDR2 YSLEER. Trimming took 1 base from V and 0 from J, leaving 14 bases between them. CDR3 DNA: TGCGCCAGCAGCCAAGGGAGGGGGATAGCTAGCACAGATACGCAGTATTTT. Translated, it gives CASSQGRGIASTDTQYF.

This clonotype was observed at least ten times. J is TRBJ1-5 and V is TRBV12-3 or TRBV12-4; no firm D call. The CDR3 length is 13 residues. Trimming removed 3 bases from V and 5 bases from J, with 8 bases in between. The CDR3 sequence: CASSFFSDQPQHF. CDR3 DNA: TGTGCCAGCAGTTTTTTTTCCGATCAGCCCCAGCATTTT.

This clonotype appeared many times. Compared with germline, one end of the junction differs, possibly owing to a read error. J is TRBJ2-5 and V is TRBV29-1; D may be TRBD1 or TRBD2 (5 bases each). The length of the CDR3 is 13 residues. Germline V CDR1 and CDR2: SQVTM, ANQGSEA. CDR3 bases: TGCAGCTTTGAGTGGGGGATGGGAGAGACCCAGTACTTC. Its protein product is CSFEWGMGETQYF. Together with reference TRBV29-1 and TRBJ2-5, the CDR3 gives the full variable domain: SAVISQKPSRDICQRGTSLTIQCQVDSQVTMMFWYRQQPGQSLTLIATANQGSEATYESGFVIDKFPISRPNLTFSTLTVSNMSPEDSSIYLCSFEWGMGETQYFGPGTRLLVL.

This clonotype was seen a few times. The chain combines TRBV9 with TRBJ2-7; D may be TRBD1 (6 bases). This CDR3 is built from 14 residues. In germline, CDR1 is SGDLS, CDR2 YYNGEE. Trimming removed 0 bases from V and 2 bases from J, with 9 bases in between. The DNA of the CDR3 is TGTGCCAGCAGCGTAGGTGGGACAACCTACGAGCAGTACTTC. It is translated as CASSVGGTTYEQYF. The variable domain in full, completed from reference TRBV9 and TRBJ2-7, reads DSGVTQTPKHLITATGQRVTLRCSPRSGDLSVYWYQQSLDQGLQFLIQYYNGEERAKGNILERFSAQQFPDLHSELNLSSLELGDSALYFCASSVGGTTYEQYFGPGTRLTVT.

The chain couples TRBV6-5 to TRBJ2-4; D gene unclear. Germline CDR1 and CDR2: MNHEY and SVGAGI. The CDR3 has 15 amino acids. V gave up 2 bases and J gave up 1 base, with 9 bases separating them. DNA for the CDR3: TGTGCCAGCAGTTACGGGGATTCGGCCAAAAACATTCAGTACTTC. Translating it yields CASSYGDSAKNIQYF.

V is TRBV29-1 and J is TRBJ2-1; 7 bases are a match to TRBD2. This CDR3 comprises 19 residues. CDR1 is SQVTM, CDR2 ANQGSEA, per germline. Unmatched junction bases numbered 21, after V lost 2 bases and J lost 5 bases. The CDR3 protein is CSVERGGRATGTSHNEQFF. The CDR3 DNA follows: TGCAGCGTTGAAAGGGGTGGGAGGGCCACTGGAACATCCCACAATGAGCAGTTCTTC.

The chain combines TRBV5-1 with TRBJ2-1, with TRBD2 matching over 11 bases. Germline V CDR1 and CDR2: SGHRS, YFSETQ. The CDR3 covers 16 residues. V shed 4 bases and J 9 bases; nucleotides not matched to a gene: 12. The CDR3 region has the DNA TGCGCCAGCAGCGTGGATACTAGCGGGAGTGCGCCTGAGCAGTTCTTC. It codes for CASSVDTSGSAPEQFF.

The V and J genes are TRBV5-1 and TRBJ1-5; possibly TRBD1 for D (5 bases). V was shortened by 4 bases and J by 4 bases, with 15 bases between the two germline ends. The CDR3 consists of 15 residues. Germline V gene lookup returns CDR1 SGHRS and CDR2 YFSETQ. CDR3 bases: TGCGCCAGCAGCCCGTCCGGGGCCCCGAATCAGCCCCAGCATTTT. It encodes CASSPSGAPNQPQHF. The full variable domain, its missing parts supplied by reference TRBV5-1 and TRBJ1-5, is KAGVTQTPRYLIKTRGQQVTLSCSPISGHRSVSWYQQTPGQGLQFLFEYFSETQRNKGNFPGRFSGRQFSNSRSEMNVSTLELGDSALYLCASSPSGAPNQPQHFGDGTRLSIL.

The V and J genes are TRBV4-2 and TRBJ1-5; D possibly corresponds to TRBD1 (6 bases). The germline gives CDR1 LGHNA, CDR2 YNFKEQ. V was cut by 4 bases and J by 6 bases, with 13 bases left in between. The CDR3 covers 14 residues. The CDR3, as DNA: TGTGCCAGCAGCCCTAGGACAGCAGGTCAGCCCCAGCATTTT. As protein: CASSPRTAGQPQHF.

The CDR3, as DNA: TGCAGTGCTACGGGAGGAGGAAACACTGAAGCTTTCTTT. Its translation: CSATGGGNTEAFF. The genes are TRBV20-1 and TRBJ1-1, with D hard to call. The ends were cut back, 4 bases at V and 2 bases at J, with 11 bases in the middle. The length of the CDR3 is 13 residues. The V gene's germline CDR1 is DFQATT and CDR2 SNEGSKA (reference sequence).

This clonotype has only a few counts. DNA for the CDR3: TGTGCCAGCAGCTATGACGTTCCCTATGGCTACACCTTC. Translation: CASSYDVPYGYTF. The chain uses TRBV5-5 and TRBJ1-2; D not resolved. CDR1 is SGHKS, CDR2 YYEKEE, per germline (reference sequence). V was clipped by 3 bases and J by 4 bases, with 10 bases between them. The CDR3 sequence is 13 residues long.

The sample holds a few counts of this clonotype. V and J are TRBV2 and TRBJ1-2, with D hard to call. This CDR3 is built from 15 residues. Germline V gene sequence: CDR1 SNHLY, CDR2 FYNNEI. Trimming stripped 2 bases from V and 0 bases from J, with 10 bases between. As DNA, the CDR3 is TGTGCCAGCAGTGAATCGGAAGTAGCTAACTATGGCTACACCTTC. It specifies CASSESEVANYGYTF.

The chain is built from TRBV11-1 and TRBJ1-4; D might be TRBD1 (6 bases). The V end lost 5 bases, the J end lost 5 bases, and 27 bases lay between the germline ends. From germline, CDR1 is SGHAT and CDR2 FQDESV (reference sequence). This CDR3 has 19 residues. CDR3 loop: CASSPLVSLLPRGNEKLFF. The CDR3 bases are TGTGCCAGCAGCCCTTTAGTGTCCCTCCTTCCAAGGGGGAATGAAAAACTGTTTTTT. Filled out from reference TRBV11-1 and TRBJ1-4, the complete variable domain reads EAEVAQSPRYKITEKSQAVAFWCDPISGHATLYWYRQILGQGPELLVQFQDESVVDDSQLPKDRFSAERLKGVDSTLKIQPAELGDSAMYLCASSPLVSLLPRGNEKLFFGSGTQLSVL.

There are many counts of this clonotype. J is TRBJ2-6 and V is TRBV5-1, with 10 positions matching TRBD1. This CDR3 comprises 18 residues. Germline V gene data show CDR1 as SGHRS and CDR2 as YFSETQ. V lost 0 bases to trimming and J lost 1 base; unmatched junction nucleotides: 4. The DNA of the CDR3 is TGCGCCAGCAGCTTGGTGACAGGGGGCGCGTCTGGGGCCAACGTCCTGACTTTC. Translation: CASSLVTGGASGANVLTF.

This chain connects TRBV11-1 to TRBJ2-6; the match to TRBD1 covers 8 bases. With V trimmed by 5 bases and J by 0 bases, 15 bases remained unmatched. The CDR3 extends over 20 amino acids. Germline V gene data show CDR1 as SGHAT and CDR2 as FQDESV (reference sequence). The CDR3 nucleotides read TGTGCCAGCAGCCTATCACTAACCGGGACAGGACTCTCTGGGGCCAACGTCCTGACTTTC. Translating gives CASSLSLTGTGLSGANVLTF.

The sample holds a few counts of this clonotype. The chain joins TRBV12-3 or TRBV12-4 to TRBJ1-1; D is unresolved. Trimming took off 3 bases at V and 1 base at J, with 6 bases between the two ends. CDR3 size: 13 residues. The CDR3 nucleotides read TGTGCCAGCAGTTTTCGGACGAACACTGAAGCTTTCTTT. It specifies CASSFRTNTEAFF.

The chain has TRBV4-3 and TRBJ1-6, with D hard to call. The CDR3 spans 14 residues. Germline values: CDR1 LGHNA, CDR2 YSLEER. Trimming removed 1 base at V and 8 bases at J, with 9 bases between. The DNA for the CDR3 is TGCGCCAGCAGCCAAGCCAGACGATATTCACCCCTCCACTTT. Translating it yields CASSQARRYSPLHF.

A few counts support this clonotype. The V call is TRBV4-2, the J call TRBJ2-7; maybe TRBD2 (6 bases). Germline loops: CDR1 LGHNA, CDR2 YNFKEQ. The CDR3 is 17 amino acids. V lost 0 bases and J lost 0, with 15 bases in between. The CDR3: CASSQDVSGLSSYEQYF. Written as DNA, the CDR3 is TGTGCCAGCAGCCAAGATGTATCGGGACTCAGCTCCTACGAGCAGTACTTC.

Ten or more counts support this clonotype. The chain combines TRBV10-3 with TRBJ2-1; a weak D match, TRBD1 (5 bases). The CDR3 covers 12 residues. CDR1 and CDR2 (germline): ENHRY, SYGVKD. The V gene lost 3 bases and the J gene lost 5 bases, with 5 bases spanning the gap. The CDR3 here is CAISDRDNEQFF. CDR3 coding DNA: TGTGCCATCAGTGACAGGGACAATGAGCAGTTCTTC.

This chain links TRBV5-1 with TRBJ2-3, with D possibly being TRBD1 or TRBD2 (5 bases each). V was cut by 1 base and J by 0 bases, with 12 bases left in between. This CDR3 contains 16 residues. CDR1 is SGHRS, CDR2 YFSETQ, per germline. Here the CDR3 DNA reads TGCGCCAGCAGCTTGATCGGGGACGCTAGCACAGATACGCAGTATTTT. Protein sequence: CASSLIGDASTDTQYF.

This clonotype has more than one count but fewer than ten. This chain uses TRBV5-1 with TRBJ2-1; 13 nucleotides agree with TRBD2. V was pared by 2 bases and J by 5 bases, with 10 bases of the junction left unmatched. The CDR3 runs to 18 residues. From germline, CDR1 is SGHRS and CDR2 YFSETQ. The CDR3 protein is CASSFLGYGTSGNNEQFF. The CDR3 DNA follows: TGCGCCAGCAGCTTTCTTGGGTACGGGACTAGCGGGAACAATGAGCAGTTCTTC.

CDR3 loop: CASSLAGQGHNEQFF. In nucleotides, the CDR3 is TGTGCCAGCAGCTTAGCGGGACAGGGTCACAATGAGCAGTTCTTC. The V and J genes are TRBV11-2 and TRBJ2-1; 9 bases are a match to TRBD1. The CDR3 contains 15 residues. The germline gives CDR1 SGHAT, CDR2 FQNNGV. Trimming removed 1 base from V and 5 bases from J; junction bases left unmatched: 3.

This chain uses TRBV4-2 with TRBJ2-1; D is possibly TRBD1 (6 bases). With 4 bases removed from V and 3 bases from J, the gap between germline ends came to 16 bases. Germline CDR1 and CDR2: LGHNA and YNFKEQ. The CDR3 has 16 amino acids. The CDR3 region is CASSLSDRPRYNEQFF. DNA of the CDR3: TGTGCCAGCAGCCTAAGTGACAGGCCTCGCTACAATGAGCAGTTCTTC.

V usage is TRBV7-2 and J usage is TRBJ2-3, with D perhaps TRBD2 (5 bases). Trimming shortened V by 3 bases and J by 11 bases, and 15 bases separated the two germline ends. Germline CDR1 SGHTA, CDR2 FQGNSA. The CDR3 spans 13 residues. This CDR3 reads CASSFADGLRQYF. The CDR3 region has the DNA TGTGCCAGCAGCTTTGCCGACGGACTTAGGCAGTATTTT.